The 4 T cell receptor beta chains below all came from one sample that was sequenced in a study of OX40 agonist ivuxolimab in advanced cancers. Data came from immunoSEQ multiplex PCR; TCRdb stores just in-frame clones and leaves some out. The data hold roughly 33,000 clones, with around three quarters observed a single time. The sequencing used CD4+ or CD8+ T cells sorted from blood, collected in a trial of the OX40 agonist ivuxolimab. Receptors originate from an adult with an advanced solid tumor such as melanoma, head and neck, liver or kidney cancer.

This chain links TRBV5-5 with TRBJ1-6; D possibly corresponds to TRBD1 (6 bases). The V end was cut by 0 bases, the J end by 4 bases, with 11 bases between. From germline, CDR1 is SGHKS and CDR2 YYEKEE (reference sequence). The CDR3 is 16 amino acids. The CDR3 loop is CASSLGGTFYNSPLHF. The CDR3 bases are TGTGCCAGCAGCTTGGGAGGGACATTTTATAATTCACCCCTCCACTTT.

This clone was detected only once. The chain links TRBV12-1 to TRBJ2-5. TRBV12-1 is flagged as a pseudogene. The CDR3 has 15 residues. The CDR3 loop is CASSPSGGHQETQYF. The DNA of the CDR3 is TGTGCCAGCAGCCCCTCCGGGGGCCACCAAGAGACCCAGTACTTC.

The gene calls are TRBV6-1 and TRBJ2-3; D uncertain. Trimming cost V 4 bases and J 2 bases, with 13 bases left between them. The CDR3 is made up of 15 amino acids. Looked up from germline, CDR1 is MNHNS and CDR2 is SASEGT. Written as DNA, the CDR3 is TGTGCCAGCAGTGTTTCCACGTTCGTCACAGATACGCAGTATTTT. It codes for CASSVSTFVTDTQYF.

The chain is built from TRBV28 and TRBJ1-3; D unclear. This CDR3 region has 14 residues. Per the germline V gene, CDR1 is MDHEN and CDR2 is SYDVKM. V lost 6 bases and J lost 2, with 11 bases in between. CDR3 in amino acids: CASSPGGTGNTIYF. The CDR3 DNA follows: TGTGCCAGCAGCCCCGGAGGGACTGGAAACACCATATATTTT.